A selection of T cell receptor beta chains follows, all from one sample in a study of cytotoxic CD8 clonotypes in ibrutinib-treated CLL. Profiling relied on immunoSEQ multiplex PCR, and the TCRdb table lists in-frame clones only, not all of them. Altogether nearly 100,000 clones are present, approximately 80% being singletons, with the ten largest covering under 35%. Specimen: PBMCs, collected after 12 months of ibrutinib treatment. The receptors originated from a human donor with chronic lymphocytic leukemia. Each CDR3 is given with its conserved first and last residue.

TRBJ2-7	TRBV5-6	CASSYPGTGGSYEQYF
TRBJ2-4	TRBV7-8	CASSLDSAAKNIQYF
TRBJ2-1	TRBV27	CASSFARGAQFF
TRBJ1-2	TRBV7-2	CASSLRGDYGYTF
TRBJ2-3	TRBV12-5	CASGSGQASTDTQYF
TRBJ2-4	TRBV19	CASKGQGNIQYF
TRBJ1-2	TRBV5-1	CASSLDNYGYTF
TRBJ2-4	TRBV28	CASSSLGTGGAKNIQYF
TRBJ1-3	TRBV25-1	CASSESLKGSGNTIYF
TRBJ2-7	TRBV7-2	CASSLYRLYEQYF
TRBJ1-4	TRBV6-5	CASSFDRDGGEKLFF
TRBJ2-3	TRBV7-3	CASSKEGQGTGTDTQYF
TRBJ2-7	TRBV2	CASRRQLSSYEQYF
TRBJ1-1	TRBV13	CASSPGELDTEAFF
TRBJ1-2	TRBV9	CASSVEPSYGYTF
TRBJ1-1	TRBV19	CASSMLPENTEAFF
TRBJ2-7	TRBV11-2	CASSRGIEQYF
TRBJ2-7	TRBV2	CASSTAGGHEQYF
TRBJ2-1	TRBV15	CATSRAGGRDEQFF
TRBJ2-5	TRBV11-2	CASSPEPTRSQTQYF
TRBJ1-1	TRBV2	CASTSFMGANTEAFF
TRBJ1-3	TRBV6-6	CASTQGESGNTIYF
TRBJ1-2	TRBV2	CASSERVFKTDYGYTF
TRBJ1-4	TRBV6-5	CASSSLTREQKLFF
TRBJ1-1	TRBV25-1	CASSEGWTGTFAEAFF
TRBJ2-7	TRBV6-6	CASSYSKEGYYEQYF
TRBJ2-5	TRBV29-1	CSVASPGPRAAQYF
TRBJ2-5	TRBV18	CASSPRSGGYQETQYF
TRBJ2-4	TRBV6-1	CASSDLAKNIQYF
TRBJ1-2	TRBV18	CASSPQDLGYGYTF
TRBJ2-7	TRBV7-2	CASSLGPSGYEQYF
TRBJ2-4	TRBV5-6	CASSFGIPENIQYF
TRBJ2-7	TRBV5-1	CASSLFEGGRNEQYF
TRBJ1-2	TRBV7-9	CASSGQGGQGKNYGYTF
TRBJ2-5	TRBV25-1	CASSALQGLGVETQYF
TRBJ1-5	TRBV28	CASSRQGSNQPQHF
TRBJ1-3	TRBV10-3	CAALAGNTIYF
TRBJ1-5	TRBV28	CASSSLGQGSRNQPQHF
TRBJ1-3	TRBV4-2	CASTMDRSSGNTIYF
TRBJ2-3	TRBV7-7	CASSSGQTSTDTQYF
TRBJ1-3	TRBV5-1	CASSLRGLHSGNTIYF
TRBJ2-2	TRBV7-6	CASSPRGGAWNTGELFF
TRBJ2-7	TRBV6-5	CASRRDGTTYEQYF
TRBJ1-4	TRBV28	CASSSRIFSTNEKLFF
TRBJ2-1	TRBV6-5	CASSYEARLYDEQFF
TRBJ2-5	TRBV7-9	CASALGGETQYF
TRBJ2-7	TRBV30	CAWSETGGRGEQYF
TRBJ2-1	TRBV4-1	CASSQGPVIAGGYEQFF
TRBJ1-6	TRBV21-1	CASSKGTPLHF
TRBJ1-6	TRBV6-5	CASRTGTINSPLHF
TRBJ2-1	TRBV11-3	CASSLGGQYNEQFF